This T cell receptor (beta chain) was observed in a study of T cells in Graves' hyperthyroidism and ophthalmopathy. On the study more broadly: Once the initial diagnosis was made, peripheral blood was obtained before any treatment.

Amplified regions were TCR beta CDR3 sequences from RNA transcripts. The HTBI set primed first-round TCR CDR3 RT-PCR. MiXCR was run by TCRdb on the multiplex PCR reads, yielding one entry per CDR3 protein. This table has roughly 580,000 distinct CDR3 sequences, 11% to 15% appearing once. This clonotype showed up many times. The blood sample predates any ophthalmopathy symptoms, coming from first hyperthyroidism diagnosis. Fresh 10 ml peripheral blood yielded PBMCs. V lost 3 bases and J 5 bases, leaving 8 bases between the germline ends. The CDR3 is made up of 13 amino acids. Germline-derived CDR1 and CDR2 are SGHTA and FQGTGA.

Sequenced material: blood. The chain couples TRBV7-3 to TRBJ2-1; D unresolved. The TCR comes from a woman in her twenties or thirties with Graves' hyperthyroidism that later progressed to Graves' ophthalmopathy. The CDR3 sequence is CASSFTGNNEQFF. DNA for the CDR3: TGTGCCAGCAGCTTTACTGGGAACAATGAGCAGTTCTTC.